This T cell receptor beta chain was observed in a study of human thymus T cells. Here immunoSEQ multiplex PCR was the method, and the copy in TCRdb shows in-frame clones only, minus some. This table holds 100,000 to 150,000 clones, around 94% found once. This CDR3 has 14 amino acids. Germline lookup yields CDR1 PRHDT and CDR2 FYEKMQ (reference sequence). V lost 1 base to trimming and J lost 9 bases, with 13 bases between them. The study used thymus tissue resected during corrective heart surgery. Healthy Finnish infants having corrective surgery for congenital heart defects served as donors. The sequence derives from a boy younger than two with a congenital heart defect but otherwise immunologically healthy. The rearrangement joins TRBV13 to TRBJ2-1; D is perhaps TRBD2 (6 bases). Specimen: thymus tissue. The CDR3 bases are TGTGCCAGCAGCTTAGACGGGGGAAGGAGTGAGCAGTTCTTC. Translation: CASSLDGGRSEQFF.